Listed below are T cell receptor beta chains from one sample, sequenced in a study of blood T cell repertoires in COVID-19. TCRdb's copy holds only in-frame clones and misses some; the assay was immunoSEQ multiplex PCR. The top ten hold roughly 6% of the sample, which has more than 200,000 clones, 75% to 90% seen once. Specimen: PBMCs or T cells enriched from blood (not recorded which). These TCRs come from a woman in her 30s with acute COVID-19. CDR3s include the opening cysteine and the closing phenylalanine or tryptophan. A D gene is named only where the DNA matches it firmly.

TGTGCCAGCAGCCTGCCCCGTGGCAGGGGTACCTCTGGCTACACCTTC	CASSLPRGRGTSGYTF	TRBJ1-2	TRBV3-1/TRBV3-2	NA
TGTGCCACCAGTGAGCTAGCGGGGGGTCGGCATGTTACGCAGTATTTT	CATSELAGGRHVTQYF	TRBJ2-3	TRBV24-1	TRBD2
TGTGCCAGCAGACTAACAGGCATGAACACTGAAGCTTTCTTT	CASRLTGMNTEAFF	TRBJ1-1	TRBV7-8	NA
TGCAGTGCTAGTGACAGTAATAGCAATCAGCCCCAGCATTTT	CSASDSNSNQPQHF	TRBJ1-5	TRBV20-1	NA
TGTGCCAGCAGTGACAGGGGCCAAGAGACCCAGTACTTC	CASSDRGQETQYF	TRBJ2-5	TRBV12-3/TRBV12-4	TRBD1
TGTGCCAGCAGCCAAGCGGTTCAAGAGACCCAGTACTTC	CASSQAVQETQYF	TRBJ2-5	TRBV7-2	NA
TGCGCCAGCAGCCAAAAAGAGAATGAGCAGTTCTTC	CASSQKENEQFF	TRBJ2-1	TRBV4-1	NA
TGCGCCAGCAGCCAAGGTTCCAGTGGGAGGGCCTACGAGCAGTACTTC	CASSQGSSGRAYEQYF	TRBJ2-7	TRBV4-1	TRBD2
TGTGCCAGCAGCCAAGTTGGTCCCCCTCGGGTGAACACTGAAGCTTTCTTT	CASSQVGPPRVNTEAFF	TRBJ1-1	TRBV4-2	NA
TGCAGTGTTGGCATTGCAGATACGCAGTATTTT	CSVGIADTQYF	TRBJ2-3	TRBV20-1	NA
TGTGCCATCTCGACGGCGGTTAACACCGGGGAGCTGTTTTTT	CAISTAVNTGELFF	TRBJ2-2	TRBV10-3	NA
TGTGCCAGCACCTCGGGACTTGCTGGTTCACCCCTCCACTTT	CASTSGLAGSPLHF	TRBJ1-6	TRBV5-5	NA
TGTGCCAGCAGCTTAGGGACTAGCGATGTCTACGAGCAGTACTTC	CASSLGTSDVYEQYF	TRBJ2-7	TRBV11-2	TRBD2
TGTGCCAGCAGCTTTGGGGCGAGACTAGCCACCTACGAGCAGTACTTC	CASSFGARLATYEQYF	TRBJ2-7	TRBV13	TRBD2